Included here is one T cell receptor (beta chain) sequence, with context. Its antigen is unknown. At one end the junction does not follow the germline gene, possibly because of a read error. This record belongs to a study of T cell repertoires in cytomegalovirus infection. Study information: Public signatures in TCR beta pointed to CMV infection and matching HLA type. Study-level points and caveats: Totalled public TCR beta family frequency picked out people who carried CMV plus the relevant HLA.

TCRdb independently ran MiXCR on the reads; one entry per CDR3 protein. The sample yields roughly 760,000 distinct CDR3 sequences, approximately 34% seen once. The germline V gene has CDR1 SGDLS and CDR2 YYNGEE. The CDR3 contains 13 residues. Sequencing input: PBMCs. The chain carries TRBV9 and TRBJ2-1, with D perhaps TRBD1 (6 bases). The clonotype was recovered from a human donor in good health (CMV status not recorded). Some clones in this sample may be carry-over from other donors' samples. In DNA form, the CDR3 reads TGTGCCAGCAGCGTGGGAAAATGGACAGCGCCAAACTTC. It specifies CASSVGKWTAPNF.